The rows below give T cell receptor beta chains drawn from one sample of a study of cytomegalovirus exposure and HLA in healthy donors. Here immunoSEQ multiplex PCR was the method, and the copy in TCRdb shows in-frame clones only, minus some. The sample records hundreds of thousands of clones, 78% being singletons. The sequenced sample consisted of PBMCs. These receptors all come from a boy aged 5 to 17 in good health and CMV-seronegative. Both conserved end residues are part of each CDR3. Each record gives: clone size, D gene, J gene, V gene, CDR3 protein, CDR3 DNA. D genes are given only for firm matches. Clone sizes are given selectively: once, few, many, or a class where the clone is expanded.

clone size: NA; D gene: NA; J gene: TRBJ2-3; V gene: TRBV6-5; CDR3 protein: CASLEPSTDTQYF; CDR3 DNA: TGTGCCAGCTTGGAGCCTAGCACAGATACGCAGTATTTT
clone size: few; D gene: NA; J gene: TRBJ2-2; V gene: TRBV11-2; CDR3 protein: CASSFVWSGAGELFF; CDR3 DNA: TGTGCCAGCAGCTTTGTTTGGTCGGGGGCCGGGGAGCTGTTTTTT
clone size: NA; D gene: NA; J gene: TRBJ1-1; V gene: TRBV30; CDR3 protein: CAWSVMRNTEAFF; CDR3 DNA: TGTGCCTGGAGTGTTATGAGAAACACTGAAGCTTTCTTT
clone size: few; D gene: NA; J gene: TRBJ1-1; V gene: TRBV6-5; CDR3 protein: CASKGVGRTEAFF; CDR3 DNA: TGTGCCAGCAAGGGGGTAGGAAGGACTGAAGCTTTCTTT
clone size: NA; D gene: TRBD1; J gene: TRBJ2-3; V gene: TRBV7-2; CDR3 protein: CASSLTIRTGGTDTQYF; CDR3 DNA: TGTGCCAGCAGCCTAACCATCAGGACAGGGGGCACAGATACGCAGTATTTT
clone size: NA; D gene: TRBD1; J gene: TRBJ1-6; V gene: TRBV2; CDR3 protein: CASSSGTGRSPLHF; CDR3 DNA: TGTGCCAGCAGTTCCGGGACAGGGAGATCACCCCTCCACTTT
clone size: NA; D gene: NA; J gene: TRBJ2-5; V gene: TRBV7-6; CDR3 protein: CASSLGPSLQETQYF; CDR3 DNA: TGTGCCAGCAGCTTAGGCCCTAGTCTTCAAGAGACCCAGTACTTC
clone size: NA; D gene: TRBD1; J gene: TRBJ2-1; V gene: TRBV5-1; CDR3 protein: CASSSQGAGQGEQFF; CDR3 DNA: TGCGCCAGCAGCTCTCAGGGGGCGGGACAGGGTGAGCAGTTCTTC
clone size: NA; D gene: TRBD1; J gene: TRBJ1-1; V gene: TRBV29-1; CDR3 protein: CSVSPRDSTMNTEAFF; CDR3 DNA: TGCAGCGTTTCCCCTAGGGACAGTACAATGAACACTGAAGCTTTCTTT
clone size: NA; D gene: TRBD2; J gene: TRBJ2-1; V gene: TRBV5-1; CDR3 protein: CASSFLAGGGDEQFF; CDR3 DNA: TGCGCCAGCAGCTTTCTAGCGGGGGGCGGGGATGAGCAGTTCTTC
clone size: NA; D gene: TRBD1; J gene: TRBJ1-1; V gene: TRBV10-2; CDR3 protein: CASREGARNTEAFF; CDR3 DNA: TGCGCCAGCAGGGAGGGGGCCCGGAACACTGAAGCTTTCTTT
clone size: NA; D gene: NA; J gene: TRBJ1-2; V gene: TRBV25-1; CDR3 protein: CASSDSTALLYGYTF; CDR3 DNA: TGTGCCAGCAGTGATTCAACAGCCCTTCTCTATGGCTACACCTTC
clone size: NA; D gene: NA; J gene: TRBJ1-1; V gene: TRBV10-3; CDR3 protein: CAISVGQGNTEAFF; CDR3 DNA: TGTGCCATCAGTGTCGGGCAGGGAAACACTGAAGCTTTCTTT
clone size: NA; D gene: TRBD2; J gene: TRBJ2-1; V gene: TRBV7-2; CDR3 protein: CASSLAGWRESYNEQFF; CDR3 DNA: TGTGCCAGCAGCTTAGCGGGATGGCGGGAGTCGTACAATGAGCAGTTCTTC
clone size: many; D gene: TRBD1; J gene: TRBJ2-1; V gene: TRBV6-6; CDR3 protein: CASMQGVTYNEQFF; CDR3 DNA: TGTGCCAGCATGCAGGGGGTCACCTACAATGAGCAGTTCTTC
clone size: NA; D gene: NA; J gene: TRBJ2-5; V gene: TRBV5-6; CDR3 protein: CASSLRDTFQETQYF; CDR3 DNA: TGTGCCAGCAGCTTGCGGGACACCTTCCAAGAGACCCAGTACTTC
clone size: NA; D gene: NA; J gene: TRBJ1-2; V gene: TRBV5-6; CDR3 protein: CASSTGGAYGYTF; CDR3 DNA: TGTGCCAGCAGCACGGGGGGCGCCTATGGCTACACCTTC
clone size: NA; D gene: NA; J gene: TRBJ1-1; V gene: TRBV18; CDR3 protein: CASSPQGKNTEAFF; CDR3 DNA: TGTGCCAGCTCACCGCAGGGCAAGAACACTGAAGCTTTCTTT
clone size: NA; D gene: NA; J gene: TRBJ2-4; V gene: TRBV2; CDR3 protein: CASSASAKNIQYF; CDR3 DNA: TGTGCCAGCAGTGCCTCGGCCAAAAACATTCAGTACTTC
clone size: few; D gene: TRBD2; J gene: TRBJ2-1; V gene: TRBV29-1; CDR3 protein: CSVDGTSGGAGEQFF; CDR3 DNA: TGCAGCGTTGACGGGACTAGCGGGGGGGCCGGTGAGCAGTTCTTC
clone size: NA; D gene: NA; J gene: TRBJ2-3; V gene: TRBV4-1; CDR3 protein: CASSRFGGASTDTQYF; CDR3 DNA: TGCGCCAGCAGCCGCTTCGGGGGTGCTAGCACAGATACGCAGTATTTT
clone size: NA; D gene: TRBD1; J gene: TRBJ2-1; V gene: TRBV7-9; CDR3 protein: CASSPQGNEQFF; CDR3 DNA: TGTGCCAGCAGCCCACAGGGGAATGAGCAGTTCTTC
clone size: NA; D gene: NA; J gene: TRBJ2-1; V gene: TRBV4-1; CDR3 protein: CASSALFRNRDRNEQFF; CDR3 DNA: TGCGCCAGCAGTGCCCTCTTCCGAAACAGGGACCGGAATGAGCAGTTCTTC
clone size: NA; D gene: NA; J gene: TRBJ1-3; V gene: TRBV19; CDR3 protein: CASRRIGSGNTIYF; CDR3 DNA: TGTGCCAGTAGGCGGATAGGCTCTGGAAACACCATATATTTT
clone size: NA; D gene: NA; J gene: TRBJ2-1; V gene: TRBV2; CDR3 protein: CASSEARFGIF; CDR3 DNA: TGTGCCAGCAGTGAAGCCCGTTTCGGGATCTTC
clone size: once; D gene: TRBD1; J gene: TRBJ1-1; V gene: TRBV29-1; CDR3 protein: CSAGGPQGARSEAFF; CDR3 DNA: TGCAGCGCCGGAGGGCCCCAGGGGGCGCGTTCTGAAGCTTTCTTT
clone size: once; D gene: TRBD1; J gene: TRBJ2-5; V gene: TRBV9; CDR3 protein: CASSYSKGTAQETQYF; CDR3 DNA: TGTGCCAGCAGCTATTCAAAGGGGACAGCGCAAGAGACCCAGTACTTC
clone size: NA; D gene: TRBD1; J gene: TRBJ2-7; V gene: TRBV10-3; CDR3 protein: CAISAVGQGDYEQYF; CDR3 DNA: TGTGCCATCAGTGCCGTGGGACAGGGCGACTACGAGCAGTACTTC
clone size: NA; D gene: NA; J gene: TRBJ1-3; V gene: TRBV7-8; CDR3 protein: CASTRGGARSGNTIYF; CDR3 DNA: TGTGCCAGCACCCGCGGAGGGGCTCGCTCTGGAAACACCATATATTTT
clone size: NA; D gene: NA; J gene: TRBJ2-5; V gene: TRBV5-1; CDR3 protein: CASSSGANPTQYF; CDR3 DNA: TGCGCCAGCAGCTCCGGAGCAAATCCGACCCAGTACTTC
clone size: NA; D gene: NA; J gene: TRBJ1-1; V gene: TRBV25-1; CDR3 protein: CASSDHSHLNTEAFF; CDR3 DNA: TGTGCCAGCAGTGACCATAGTCACTTGAACACTGAAGCTTTCTTT
clone size: few; D gene: NA; J gene: TRBJ1-3; V gene: TRBV18; CDR3 protein: CASSSVAWSSGNTIYF; CDR3 DNA: TGTGCCAGCTCATCGGTTGCTTGGAGCTCTGGAAACACCATATATTTT
clone size: NA; D gene: TRBD2; J gene: TRBJ2-3; V gene: TRBV15; CDR3 protein: CATSRSLAGGTDTQYF; CDR3 DNA: TGTGCCACCAGCAGATCATTAGCGGGCGGGACAGATACGCAGTATTTT
clone size: NA; D gene: TRBD1; J gene: TRBJ1-4; V gene: TRBV2; CDR3 protein: CASRRIGTANEKLFF; CDR3 DNA: TGTGCCAGCAGACGAATCGGGACAGCTAATGAAAAACTGTTTTTT
clone size: NA; D gene: NA; J gene: TRBJ2-2; V gene: TRBV19; CDR3 protein: CASSRAGLPNTGELFF; CDR3 DNA: TGTGCCAGTAGTAGGGCGGGACTGCCGAACACCGGGGAGCTGTTTTTT